Detailed here is one T cell receptor (beta chain). Using immunoSEQ multiplex PCR, the repertoire was profiled, and TCRdb retains in-frame clones only, with some absent. This repertoire shows tens of thousands of clones, approximately 92% found once; its top ten account for 2% to 2.5%. The data derive from a study of T cell changes during pregnancy in multiple sclerosis. CDR3 size: 15 residues. CDR1 and CDR2 (germline): SGHRS, YFSETQ. V shed 7 bases and J 0 bases; nucleotides not matched to a gene: 3. The TCR comes from a female donor with multiple sclerosis, enrolled in a pregnancy study. The chain uses TRBV5-1 and TRBJ2-1; 11 nucleotides match TRBD2. This material consisted of peripheral blood, taken after pregnancy. In nucleotides, the CDR3 is TGCGCCAGCGCTACTAGCGGGAGCTCCTACAATGAGCAGTTCTTC. The encoded protein is CASATSGSSYNEQFF.